This T cell receptor (beta chain) was identified in a study of blood T cell repertoires in COVID-19. This CDR3 region has 15 residues. Trimming shortened V by 2 bases and J by 0 bases, and 9 bases separated the two germline ends. Per the germline V gene, CDR1 is SGHVS and CDR2 is FQNEAQ. TCRdb's copy holds only in-frame clones and misses some; the assay was immunoSEQ multiplex PCR. Of over 200,000 clones in the sample, around 86% were seen once. The material sequenced was peripheral blood. The V gene is TRBV7-8, the J gene TRBJ2-3, with TRBD2 as a possible D gene (5 bases). The source of this sequence is a human donor in a cohort sampled during active COVID-19. The DNA of the CDR3 is TGTGCCAGCAGCTTACTGGACTTAAGCACAGATACGCAGTATTTT. The encoded protein is CASSLLDLSTDTQYF.